Many counts were recorded for the clone carrying this TCR beta chain. What it binds is not known. This sample is part of a study of glioma-infiltrating T cells. Whole-study findings and limits: Very few CDR3 sequences were shared between tissue and blood. Non-neoplastic patients had below-expected tissue-blood divergence, while all gliomas exceeded expectation.

This CDR3 contains 12 residues. Trimming took 6 bases from V and 0 from J, leaving 5 bases between them. CDR1 and CDR2 (germline): MDHEN, SYDVKM. The iRepertoire nested amplicon-rescue multiplex PCR amplified TCR alpha and beta CDR3s from RNA. Input was about 85-400 ng of tissue mRNA or PBMC total RNA. TCRdb recomputed calls from the multiplex PCR reads with MiXCR, one row per CDR3 protein. Here the sample spans 85,000 to 110,000 distinct CDR3 sequences, about 30% being singletons. This TCR derives from a human donor with low-grade glioma or glioblastoma, undergoing nonglioma brain surgery, or in good health (not recorded which). The chain joins TRBV28 to TRBJ1-1; the D is unclear. Sequencing was carried out using glioma tissue, nonneoplastic brain tissue, or PBMCs (not recorded which). The CDR3 nucleotides read TGTGCCAGCAGGATCATGAACACTGAAGCTTTCTTT. It is translated as CASRIMNTEAFF. The variable domain in full, with the rest retrieved from reference TRBV28 and TRBJ1-1, is DVKVTQSSRYLVKRTGEKVFLECVQDMDHENMFWYRQDPGLGLRLIYFSYDVKMKEKGDIPEGYSVSREKKERFSLILESASTNQTSMYLCASRIMNTEAFFGQGTRLTVV.